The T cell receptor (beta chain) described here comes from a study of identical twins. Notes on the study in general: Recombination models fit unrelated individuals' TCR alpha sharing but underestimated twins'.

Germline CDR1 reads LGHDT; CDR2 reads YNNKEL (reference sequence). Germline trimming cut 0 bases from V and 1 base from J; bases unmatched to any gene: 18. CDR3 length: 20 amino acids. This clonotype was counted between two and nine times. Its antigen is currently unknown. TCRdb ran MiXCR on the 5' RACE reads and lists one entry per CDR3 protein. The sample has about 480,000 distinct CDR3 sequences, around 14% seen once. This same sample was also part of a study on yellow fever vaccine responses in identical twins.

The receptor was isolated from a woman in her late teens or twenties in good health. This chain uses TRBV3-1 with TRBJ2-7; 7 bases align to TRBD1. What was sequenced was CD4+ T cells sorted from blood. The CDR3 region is CASSQEGRAYVDRVSYEQYF. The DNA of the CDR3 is TGTGCCAGCAGCCAAGAGGGTCGTGCGTACGTAGACAGGGTGTCCTACGAGCAGTACTTC.